The source of this T cell receptor beta chain is a study of human versus mouse CDR3 diversity and MHC coevolution. Note on this clone: The antigen remains undetermined.

The method was immunoSEQ multiplex PCR; TCRdb's version includes in-frame clones alone and lacks a portion of them. The sample records about 60,000 clones, 85% to 95% being singletons. Study-wide findings and caveats: Mice had fewer CDR3 deletions and insertions than humans on average.

V shed 0 bases and J shed 2 bases, with 8 bases lying between them. Germline assignment: CDR1 LNHNV and CDR2 YYDKDF (reference sequence). CDR3 length: 14 residues. The source material was naive CD4+ T cells from blood. Subset reported: CD45RO-negative CD62L-positive naive CD4 T cells. V usage is TRBV15 and J usage is TRBJ2-7; D may be TRBD1 (6 bases). This receptor was taken from a person between 55 and 70 years old in good health. The CDR3 loop reads CATSRDPGAYEQYF. CDR3 nucleotides: TGTGCCACCAGCAGAGATCCAGGGGCCTACGAGCAGTACTTC.